Below, 29 T cell receptor beta chains from the same sample are listed, as sequenced in a study of early T cells in non-severe SARS-CoV-2 infection. One entry per CDR3 protein, called by TCRdb with MiXCR from the 5' RACE reads. The sample carries roughly 70,000 distinct CDR3 sequences, around 21% recorded once. The sequences come from whole blood, collected at baseline. The origin of the receptors is an adult who was a healthcare worker with PCR-confirmed SARS-CoV-2 infection or an uninfected control (not recorded which).

This clonotype was recorded a few times. A read error may produce the germline difference seen at one junction end. The chain combines TRBV2 with TRBJ2-3; no clear D gene. The CDR3 consists of 12 residues. CDR1 SNHLY and CDR2 FYNNEI come from the germline V gene. The CDR3 loop is CASSKRTSPGDF. The CDR3 DNA sequence: TGTGCCAGCAGCAAAAGGACCTCACCTGGGGATTTT.

The CDR3 reads CAVRDRAYNEQFF. The CDR3 DNA is TGTGCCGTCCGGGACAGGGCCTACAATGAGCAGTTCTTC. The J gene is TRBJ2-1, the V gene TRBV10-3; 9 nucleotides agree with TRBD1. J was trimmed by 2 bases and V by 11 bases; bases with no gene match: 4. The germline V gene encodes CDR1 ENHRY and CDR2 SYGVKD. CDR3 length equals 13 residues.

This clonotype was observed once. The rearrangement links TRBV7-8 to TRBJ2-7; the D gene is possibly TRBD1 (5 bases). The CDR3 is 13 amino acids. Germline V gene sequence: CDR1 SGHVS, CDR2 FQNEAQ. Trimming removed 1 base from V and 6 bases from J, with 10 bases in between. CDR3 sequence (DNA): TGTGCCAGCAGCTTAGAGAGAAGGGGCGAGCAGTACTTC. Its protein is CASSLERRGEQYF.

The J gene is TRBJ2-7, the V gene TRBV7-2, with a tentative D call TRBD1 (6 bases). Germline values: CDR1 SGHTA, CDR2 FQGNSA. V shed 7 bases and J shed 4 bases, with 14 bases lying between them. This CDR3 region has 13 residues. The CDR3 reads CASTSRGSYEQYF. The DNA for the CDR3 is TGTGCCAGCACCTCCAGGGGCAGTTACGAGCAGTACTTC.

The gene calls are TRBV5-1 and TRBJ2-1, with 7 nucleotides matching TRBD1. The CDR3 is 17 residues long. Per germline, CDR1 SGHRS and CDR2 YFSETQ. The V gene end was trimmed by 0 bases and the J gene end by 0 bases; junction bases not matched to a gene: 6. The CDR3 loop is CASSLEAGGSSYNEQFF. The DNA for the CDR3 is TGCGCCAGCAGCTTGGAGGCAGGGGGATCCTCCTACAATGAGCAGTTCTTC.

The chain uses TRBV7-9 and TRBJ1-1, with D perhaps TRBD1 (5 bases). CDR1 and CDR2 (germline): SEHNR, FQNEAQ (reference sequence). V was pared by 7 bases and J by 6 bases, with 21 bases between. This CDR3 comprises 15 residues. CDR3 residues: CASTLLEGSGAEAFF. The CDR3, as DNA: TGTGCCAGCACCCTTTTAGAGGGGTCCGGGGCTGAAGCTTTCTTT.

This clonotype was observed a few times. V usage is TRBV4-1 and J usage is TRBJ2-1, with 11 bases lining up with TRBD2. Germline V gene data show CDR1 as MGHRA and CDR2 as YSYEKL. The CDR3 totals 18 residues. Trimming cost V 3 bases and J 9 bases; bases outside gene matches: 16. The CDR3 bases are TGCGCCAGCAGCCAGGGGTTACTAGCGGGGGCCGAGTTAGGTGAGCAGTTCTTC. This sequence encodes CASSQGLLAGAELGEQFF.

The rearrangement uses TRBV4-1 and TRBJ1-2, with D perhaps matching TRBD1 (5 bases). The ends were cut back, 2 bases at V and 1 base at J, with 17 bases in the middle. Looked up from germline, CDR1 is MGHRA and CDR2 is YSYEKL. CDR3 length: 17 amino acids. The CDR3 DNA follows: TGCGCCAGCAGCCAACCGAGGGCCTCGGGGCGTAACTATGGCTACACCTTC. This encodes CASSQPRASGRNYGYTF.

This clonotype was detected only once. In DNA, the CDR3 is TGTGCCAGCAGCCCGAACGCGATCGGGTATGGCTACACCTTC. Amino acid sequence: CASSPNAIGYGYTF. This chain connects TRBV9 to TRBJ1-2; D is unresolved. The CDR3 consists of 14 residues. Germline CDR1 SGDLS, CDR2 YYNGEE. V gave up 4 bases and J gave up 5 bases, with 15 bases separating them. The variable domain in full, with the rest retrieved from reference TRBV9 and TRBJ1-2, is DSGVTQTPKHLITATGQRVTLRCSPRSGDLSVYWYQQSLDQGLQFLIQYYNGEERAKGNILERFSAQQFPDLHSELNLSSLELGDSALYFCASSPNAIGYGYTFGSGTRLTVV.

This clonotype was picked up a small number of times. The chain's CDR3 is CASSYSIRNNEQFF. Written as DNA, the CDR3 is TGTGCCAGCAGTTACTCGATCAGAAATAATGAGCAGTTCTTC. This chain uses TRBV6-5 with TRBJ2-1; D gene ambiguous. The CDR3 length is 14 residues. Looked up from germline, CDR1 is MNHEY and CDR2 is SVGAGI. V dropped 0 bases and J dropped 7 bases, with 10 bases sitting between them.

The genes are TRBV4-1 and TRBJ2-2; 8 bases align to TRBD2. CDR1 MGHRA and CDR2 YSYEKL come from the germline V gene. J gave up 2 bases and V 3 bases, and 5 bases lay outside the gene matches. CDR3 length: 16 amino acids. The CDR3 sequence is CASSHLAGRNTGELFF. CDR3 nucleotides: TGCGCCAGCAGCCATCTAGCGGGCCGAAACACCGGGGAGCTGTTTTTT.

This clonotype showed up just a few times. An end of the junction does not agree with germline; a read error may underlie this. This CDR3 is CASSIAGGRDTQYF. CDR3 DNA: TGTGCCAGTAGCATAGCGGGGGGGCGGGATACGCAGTATTTT. J is TRBJ2-3 and V is TRBV19; TRBD2 matches at 11 bases. This CDR3 has 14 residues. The germline CDR1 and CDR2 sequences are LNHDA and SQIVND (reference sequence).

This clonotype was observed a few times. The rearrangement links TRBV12-3 or TRBV12-4 to TRBJ2-3, with 8 bases that match TRBD2. V trimming: 7 bases; J trimming: 5 bases; junction bases outside the gene matches: 11. CDR3 length equals 15 residues. CDR3 DNA: TGTGCCAGCAAAACAGGACTAGCCCGGAGAGATACGCAGTATTTT. This sequence encodes CASKTGLARRDTQYF.

The chain combines TRBV20-1 with TRBJ2-3; D is unclear. This CDR3 contains 13 residues. Germline values: CDR1 DFQATT, CDR2 SNEGSKA (reference sequence). Trimming removed 5 bases from V and 5 bases from J, with 14 bases in between. CDR3 DNA: TGCAGTGCTCCCAAAGCCGAGAAAGATACGCAGTATTTT. As protein: CSAPKAEKDTQYF.

This clonotype was observed a few times. Mismatch with germline at one junction end may stem from a read error. The chain links TRBV18 to TRBJ1-6, with D possibly TRBD1 on 6 matching bases. There are 17 residues in the CDR3. Germline CDR1 reads KGHSH; CDR2 reads LQKENI. The CDR3 bases are TGTGGCAGCTCACATCTTCAGGGGCTGCCCTATAATTCACCCCTCCACTTT. Translating gives CGSSHLQGLPYNSPLHF.

The V call is TRBV2, the J call TRBJ1-1; D gene uncertain. CDR3 length: 13 residues. Germline CDR1 and CDR2: SNHLY and FYNNEI. The V and J ends lost 7 bases and 1 base respectively, with 10 bases between them. The CDR3 DNA reads as TGTGCCAGCAAGGCTTCCCGGAACACTGAAGCTTTCTTT. It yields the protein CASKASRNTEAFF.

This clonotype turned up a few times. The rearrangement joins TRBV7-6 to TRBJ2-5, with a tentative D call TRBD2 (6 bases). CDR3 size: 12 residues. Trimming removed 9 bases at V and 0 bases at J, with 8 bases between. Germline V gene data show CDR1 as SGHVS and CDR2 as FNYEAQ. The CDR3 coding sequence is TGTGCCAGTCGCGGGGACCAAGAGACCCAGTACTTC. This gives the protein CASRGDQETQYF.

The chain uses TRBV3-1 and TRBJ2-4, with TRBD1 as a possible D gene (6 bases). CDR3 length: 16 amino acids. Trimming stripped 4 bases from V and 0 bases from J, with 13 bases between. CDR1 LGHDT and CDR2 YNNKEL come from the germline V gene (reference sequence). CDR3 protein: CASSPTGTLAKNIQYF. CDR3 in DNA: TGTGCCAGCAGCCCGACAGGAACTCTAGCCAAAAACATTCAGTACTTC. The full variable domain, its missing parts supplied by reference TRBV3-1 and TRBJ2-4, is DTAVSQTPKYLVTQMGNDKSIKCEQNLGHDTMYWYKQDSKKFLKIMFSYNNKELIINETVPNRFSPKSPDKAHLNLHINSLELGDSAVYFCASSPTGTLAKNIQYFGAGTRLSVL.

The V and J genes are TRBV7-6 and TRBJ2-3; TRBD1 matches 7 bases. The V and J ends lost 5 bases and 11 bases, in that order; junction bases with no gene match: 10. Looked up from germline, CDR1 is SGHVS and CDR2 is FNYEAQ. The CDR3 sequence is 13 residues long. The CDR3 coding sequence is TGTGCCAGCAGCCCAGGGAGAGGGACAGAGCAGTATTTT. Translating gives CASSPGRGTEQYF.

Ten or more counts support this clonotype. V is TRBV7-6 and J is TRBJ1-5; D is ambiguous. Germline V gene sequence: CDR1 SGHVS, CDR2 FNYEAQ. This CDR3 has 13 amino acids. V shed 5 bases and J shed 3 bases, with 8 bases lying between them. The CDR3, as DNA: TGTGCCAGCAGCCCCATGGCCAATCAGCCCCAGCATTTT. This gives the protein CASSPMANQPQHF.

This clonotype was observed at least ten times. The chain is built from TRBV7-2 and TRBJ2-2; 9 nucleotides line up with TRBD2. Germline-derived CDR1 and CDR2 are SGHTA and FQGNSA. CDR3 length: 16 residues. The ends lost 5 bases at V and 0 bases at J; junction bases unmatched: 4. The CDR3 protein is CASSPWTSANTGELFF. DNA of the CDR3: TGTGCCAGCAGCCCCTGGACTAGCGCGAACACCGGGGAGCTGTTTTTT.

This clonotype has more than one count but fewer than ten. This chain joins TRBV20-1 and TRBJ1-2, with D possibly being TRBD1 (6 bases). Per germline, CDR1 DFQATT and CDR2 SNEGSKA (reference sequence). Deletions cut 6 bases from V and 3 bases from J, with 17 bases between. The CDR3 sequence is 14 residues long. CDR3 DNA: TGCAGTGCATCTTACAGGGAGGATTACTATGGCTACACCTTC. Amino acid sequence: CSASYREDYYGYTF.

In this sample, this clonotype turned up a few times. V gene TRBV19 combines with J gene TRBJ1-2, with 7 bases lining up with TRBD1. CDR1 is LNHDA and CDR2 is SQIVND in the germline V gene (reference sequence). V shed 4 bases, J shed 10 bases, and the junction held 18 bases outside the gene matches. The CDR3 consists of 16 residues. CDR3 nucleotides: TGTGCCAGTAGTACAAAGGCTAAACCTGGGACAGTTGCCTACACCTTC. Encoded protein: CASSTKAKPGTVAYTF. The full variable domain, in which reference TRBV19 and TRBJ1-2 provide the parts outside the CDR3, is DGGITQSPKYLFRKEGQNVTLSCEQNLNHDAMYWYRQDPGQGLRLIYYSQIVNDFQKGDIAEGYSVSREKKESFPLTVTSAQKNPTAFYLCASSTKAKPGTVAYTFGSGTRLTVV.

J is TRBJ1-1 and V is TRBV4-1; D possibly corresponds to TRBD1 (6 bases). Germline V CDR1 and CDR2: MGHRA, YSYEKL. The CDR3 is 13 residues long. The V and J ends lost 3 bases and 4 bases respectively, with 9 bases between them. This CDR3 is CASSQLQGTEAFF. CDR3 nucleotides: TGCGCCAGCAGCCAGCTACAGGGCACTGAAGCTTTCTTT.

Only a few counts were recorded for this clonotype. V gene TRBV3-1 combines with J gene TRBJ2-1; tentative D call: TRBD2 (5 bases). Deletions cut 4 bases from V and 2 bases from J, with 18 bases between. CDR1 is LGHDT, CDR2 YNNKEL, per germline (reference sequence). The CDR3 totals 17 residues. The CDR3 nucleotides are TGTGCCAGCAGCCGAGGGAGAGGCGGCAGAACCTACAATGAGCAGTTCTTC. Its protein product is CASSRGRGGRTYNEQFF.

The V gene is TRBV7-2, the J gene TRBJ2-3, with D possibly being TRBD2 (5 bases). Germline loops: CDR1 SGHTA, CDR2 FQGNSA. The CDR3 has 13 amino acids. V was cut by 8 bases and J by 6 bases, with 15 bases left in between. CDR3 sequence: CASCRGQGDTQYF. In DNA form, the CDR3 reads TGTGCCAGCTGCCGAGGGCAAGGGGATACGCAGTATTTT.

The CDR3 DNA follows: TGCAGTGCTAGAGTGATTAGCGGGGGGGCCCCCAATGAGCAGTTCTTC. It specifies CSARVISGGAPNEQFF. This chain connects TRBV20-1 to TRBJ2-1, with 11 bases aligning to TRBD2. Germline V gives CDR1 DFQATT, CDR2 SNEGSKA (reference sequence). The CDR3 contains 16 residues. Trimming removed 1 base from V and 6 bases from J; junction bases left unmatched: 8.

Remarks on this clonotype: At one boundary the junction diverges from the germline segment, which might be a read error. This chain links TRBV2 with TRBJ2-1, with 8 bases fitting TRBD1. Germline CDR1 and CDR2: SNHLY and FYNNEI. There are 11 residues in the CDR3. CDR3: CASSVRDRPVF. CDR3 sequence (DNA): TGTGCCAGCAGTGTCCGGGACAGGCCGGTCTTC.

This clonotype was recorded at least ten times. The chain couples TRBV20-1 to TRBJ1-6; TRBD1 is a possible D gene (5 bases). The CDR3 contains 14 residues. The germline V gene encodes CDR1 DFQATT and CDR2 SNEGSKA (reference sequence). Trimming pared 0 bases from V and 11 bases from J, leaving 14 bases between. The CDR3 region is CSAREDSGLAPLHF. CDR3 nucleotides: TGCAGTGCTAGAGAAGACAGCGGTCTCGCACCCCTCCACTTT.